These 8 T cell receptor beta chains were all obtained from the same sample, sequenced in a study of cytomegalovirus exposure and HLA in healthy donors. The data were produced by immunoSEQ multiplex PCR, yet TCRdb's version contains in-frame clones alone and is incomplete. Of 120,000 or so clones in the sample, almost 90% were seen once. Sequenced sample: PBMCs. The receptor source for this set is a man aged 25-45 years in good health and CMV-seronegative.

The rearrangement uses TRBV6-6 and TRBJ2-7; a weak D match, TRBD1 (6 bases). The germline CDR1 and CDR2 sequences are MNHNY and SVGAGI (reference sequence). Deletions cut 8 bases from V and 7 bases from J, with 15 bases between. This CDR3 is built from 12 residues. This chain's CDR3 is CASWMQGTEQYF. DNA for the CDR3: TGTGCCAGCTGGATGCAAGGGACAGAGCAGTACTTC.

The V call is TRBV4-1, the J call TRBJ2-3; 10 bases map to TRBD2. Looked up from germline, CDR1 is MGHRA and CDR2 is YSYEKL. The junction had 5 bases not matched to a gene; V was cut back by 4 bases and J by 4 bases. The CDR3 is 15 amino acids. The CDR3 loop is CASSRPSGSSDTQYF. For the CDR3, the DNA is TGCGCCAGCAGCCGCCCTAGCGGGAGCTCAGATACGCAGTATTTT.

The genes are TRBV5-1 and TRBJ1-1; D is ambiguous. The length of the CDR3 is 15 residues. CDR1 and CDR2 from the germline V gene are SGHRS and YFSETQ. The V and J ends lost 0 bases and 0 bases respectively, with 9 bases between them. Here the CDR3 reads CASSLVFSMNTEAFF. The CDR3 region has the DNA TGCGCCAGCAGCTTGGTTTTTAGTATGAACACTGAAGCTTTCTTT. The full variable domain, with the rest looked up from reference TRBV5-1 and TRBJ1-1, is KAGVTQTPRYLIKTRGQQVTLSCSPISGHRSVSWYQQTPGQGLQFLFEYFSETQRNKGNFPGRFSGRQFSNSRSEMNVSTLELGDSALYLCASSLVFSMNTEAFFGQGTRLTVV.

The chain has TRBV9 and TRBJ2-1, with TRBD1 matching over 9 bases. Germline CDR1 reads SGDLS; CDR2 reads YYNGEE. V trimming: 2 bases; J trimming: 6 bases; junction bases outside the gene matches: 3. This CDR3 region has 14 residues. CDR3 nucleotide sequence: TGTGCCAGCAGCGTCGGGACAGGGTTCAATGAGCAGTTCTTC. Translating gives CASSVGTGFNEQFF.

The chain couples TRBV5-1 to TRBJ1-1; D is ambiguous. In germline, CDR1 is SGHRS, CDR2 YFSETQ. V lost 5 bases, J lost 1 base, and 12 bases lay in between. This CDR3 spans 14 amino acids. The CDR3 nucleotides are TGCGCCAGCAGTTCGGGAGGGTGGAACACTGAAGCTTTCTTT. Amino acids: CASSSGGWNTEAFF.

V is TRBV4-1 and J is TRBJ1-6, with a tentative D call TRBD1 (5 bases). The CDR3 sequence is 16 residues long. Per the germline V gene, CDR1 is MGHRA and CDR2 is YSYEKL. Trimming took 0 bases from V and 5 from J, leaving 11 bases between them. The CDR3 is CASSQEVVRDNSPLHF. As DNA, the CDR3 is TGCGCCAGCAGCCAAGAAGTTGTCAGGGATAATTCACCCCTCCACTTT.

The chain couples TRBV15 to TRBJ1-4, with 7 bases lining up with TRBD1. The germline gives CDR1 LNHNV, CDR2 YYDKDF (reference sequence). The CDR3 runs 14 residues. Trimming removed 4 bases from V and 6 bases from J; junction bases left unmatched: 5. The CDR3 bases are TGTGCCACCAGCACCAAGACAGGGTATGAAAAACTGTTTTTT. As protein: CATSTKTGYEKLFF.

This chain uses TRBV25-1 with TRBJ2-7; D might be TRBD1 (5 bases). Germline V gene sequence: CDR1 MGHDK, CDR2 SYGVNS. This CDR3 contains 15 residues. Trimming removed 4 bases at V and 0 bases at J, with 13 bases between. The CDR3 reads CASSAQGAGSYEQYF. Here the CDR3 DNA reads TGTGCCAGCAGTGCCCAAGGGGCAGGCTCCTACGAGCAGTACTTC.